These 24 T cell receptor beta chains were sequenced from one sample in a study of blood T cells in healthy people across ages. Primers used in a second PCR of roughly 7 to 12 cycles were a sample-barcoded 5' primer and a J-beta primer mix. TCRdb reprocessed the 5' RACE reads via MiXCR and lists one record per CDR3 protein. This sample carries 600,000 or so distinct CDR3 sequences, under 55% of them seen once, and the ten largest clones take around 24%. Sequenced material: blood. The origin of the receptors is an elderly man in good health.

The chain employs TRBV6-5 and TRBJ2-5, with TRBD1 matching 9 bases. The CDR3 is 15 residues long. The ends lost 6 bases at V and 2 bases at J; junction bases unmatched: 7. Looked up from germline, CDR1 is MNHEY and CDR2 is SVGAGI. The DNA for the CDR3 is TGTGCCAGCAGCCCCACAGGGGGCCAACAAGAGACCCAGTACTTC. This encodes CASSPTGGQQETQYF.

This clonotype was counted a few times. This chain connects TRBV5-1 to TRBJ2-1; 13 bases are a match to TRBD2. Germline CDR1 is SGHRS and CDR2 is YFSETQ. This CDR3 contains 15 residues. The J segment lost 10 bases and the V segment lost 2 bases, leaving 6 bases of the junction unmatched. CDR3 coding DNA: TGCGCCAGCAGCTTACTAGCGGGAGGGGTGGGAGAGCAGTTCTTC. Its protein product is CASSLLAGGVGEQFF.

The count of this clonotype is one. The chain is built from TRBV15 and TRBJ2-4; possibly TRBD1 for D (6 bases). The CDR3 totals 15 residues. Trimming cost V 6 bases and J 0 bases, with 12 bases left between them. The germline V gene has CDR1 LNHNV and CDR2 YYDKDF (reference sequence). CDR3 residues: CATSRQGLAKNIQYF. In nucleotides, the CDR3 is TGTGCCACCAGTCGGCAGGGGTTAGCCAAAAACATTCAGTACTTC.

The chain combines TRBV4-3 with TRBJ2-1; D call uncertain. The J call is uncertain, as TRBJ2-7 better fits the DNA end. The CDR3 totals 13 residues. The V gene's germline CDR1 is LGHNA and CDR2 YSLEER. The CDR3 DNA reads as TGCGCCAGCAGCCAAGGGGCTTCCAATGAGCAGTACTTC. Its protein is CASSQGASNEQYF.

The chain is built from TRBV21-1 and TRBJ2-7; the DNA was not used to check the table's D call, TRBD1. TRBV21-1 is designated a pseudogene. The CDR3 runs 15 residues. The CDR3 spells CASSNGTGSYSEQYF. CDR3 DNA sequence: TGTGCCAGCAGCAACGGGACAGGGAGCTATTCCGAGCAGTACTTC.

V is TRBV25-1 and J is TRBJ2-5, with TRBD1 as a possible D gene (5 bases). Germline V lookup: CDR1 MGHDK, CDR2 SYGVNS. V gave up 8 bases and J gave up 2 bases, with 12 bases separating them. The length of the CDR3 is 13 residues. CDR3 bases: TGTGCCAGCGGCCCCCAGGGACAAGAGACCCAGTACTTC. Its protein is CASGPQGQETQYF.

A remark on this clonotype: This sequence may be a read error, since a much larger clone differs from it by one base. The rearrangement joins TRBV6-6 to TRBJ1-5, with a tentative D call TRBD1 (6 bases). CDR1 is MNHNY, CDR2 SVGAGI, per germline (reference sequence). The CDR3 is 15 amino acids. As DNA, the CDR3 is TGTGCCAACAGTGGGGGCGGGGGCAGCAATCAGCCCCAGCATTTT. Its translation: CANSGGGGSNQPQHF.

This chain uses TRBV7-9 with TRBJ2-1; D remains unclear. The ends were cut back, 2 bases at V and 8 bases at J, with 7 bases in the middle. CDR3 length: 12 amino acids. Germline V gene data show CDR1 as SEHNR and CDR2 as FQNEAQ (reference sequence). The DNA of the CDR3 is TGTGCCAGCAGCTTACTAGGGCATGAGCAGTTCTTC. Its protein product is CASSLLGHEQFF.

The CDR3 DNA reads TGTGCCAGCAGCGTAAGGGAGATTGAGGGCTACACCTTC. Translating gives CASSVREIEGYTF. The chain employs TRBV7-9 and TRBJ1-2; no clear D gene. CDR1 is SEHNR, CDR2 FQNEAQ, per germline (reference sequence). The CDR3 length is 13 residues. The V end lost 5 bases, the J end lost 8 bases, and 15 bases lay between the germline ends. Looking up the rest from reference TRBV7-9 and TRBJ1-2 gives the full variable domain: DTGVSQNPRHKITKRGQNVTFRCDPISEHNRLYWYRQTLGQGPEFLTYFQNEAQLEKSRLLSDRFSAERPKGSFSTLEIQRTEQGDSAMYLCASSVREIEGYTFGSGTRLTVV.

This clonotype was detected only a few times. V is TRBV20-1 and J is TRBJ2-5; 7 bases are shared with TRBD1. CDR1 and CDR2 (germline): DFQATT, SNEGSKA (reference sequence). V trimming: 6 bases; J trimming: 6 bases; junction bases outside the gene matches: 16. The CDR3 totals 15 residues. This chain's CDR3 is CSAVSLDRSAQTQYF. CDR3 in DNA: TGCAGTGCGGTTAGTCTGGACAGGAGCGCACAGACCCAGTACTTC.

This chain joins TRBV20-1 and TRBJ1-5, with D unresolved. V gave up 1 base and J gave up 2 bases, with 9 bases separating them. Per germline, CDR1 DFQATT and CDR2 SNEGSKA (reference sequence). The CDR3 has 14 amino acids. The CDR3 nucleotides are TGCAGTGCTAGAGTAGCCGGCCGCAATCAGCCCCAGCATTTT. As protein: CSARVAGRNQPQHF.

V is TRBV4-1 and J is TRBJ2-7, with 9 positions matching TRBD1. This CDR3 has 15 residues. Germline V gene sequence: CDR1 MGHRA, CDR2 YSYEKL. The trim removed 2 bases at V and 5 bases at J, leaving 7 bases unmatched. The CDR3 here is CASSQHRGQDDEQYF. The CDR3 DNA is TGCGCCAGCAGCCAACACAGGGGGCAAGACGACGAGCAGTACTTC.

The chain employs TRBV13 and TRBJ2-3; tentatively, D is TRBD1 (5 bases). V was clipped by 5 bases and J by 2 bases, with 11 bases between them. The CDR3 loop spans 14 amino acids. CDR1 is PRHDT, CDR2 FYEKMQ, per germline (reference sequence). This CDR3 is CASSLQGPTDTQYF. The CDR3 nucleotides are TGTGCCAGCAGCCTGCAGGGCCCCACAGATACGCAGTATTTT.

This clonotype occurred a few times. This chain joins TRBV9 and TRBJ1-2; D may be TRBD1 (6 bases). Germline V gene lookup returns CDR1 SGDLS and CDR2 YYNGEE. The CDR3 consists of 12 residues. With 3 bases removed from V and 6 bases from J, the gap between germline ends came to 9 bases. The CDR3 DNA follows: TGTGCCAGCAGCGAGGGGACACATGGCTACACCTTC. The encoded protein is CASSEGTHGYTF.

CDR3 coding DNA: TGTGCCAGCTCAATGGAGGGCGGTGGCGGGAGCTCCTACGAGCAGTACTTC. This encodes CASSMEGGGGSSYEQYF. The chain carries TRBV28 and TRBJ2-7, with 7 bases that match TRBD2. The CDR3 contains 17 residues. The V gene's germline CDR1 is MDHEN and CDR2 SYDVKM. Trimming cost V 8 bases and J 0 bases; bases outside gene matches: 16.

Many counts were recorded for this clonotype. The V call is TRBV6-5, the J call TRBJ1-5; TRBD1 aligns across 7 bases. The trim removed 6 bases at V and 6 bases at J, leaving 8 bases unmatched. The CDR3 runs to 14 residues. Germline CDR1 is MNHEY and CDR2 is SVGAGI. The CDR3 loop is CASRQDRIGQPQHF. CDR3 in DNA: TGTGCCAGCAGGCAGGACAGGATCGGTCAGCCCCAGCATTTT.

The chain couples TRBV9 to TRBJ2-5; 8 nucleotides agree with TRBD1. The last part of the DNA fits TRBJ2-7 better; the J call may be wrong. The CDR3 totals 15 residues. Germline CDR1 SGDLS, CDR2 YYNGEE. The CDR3 loop reads CASSLYQGASYEQYF. CDR3 bases: TGTGCCAGCAGCCTGTACCAGGGGGCTTCCTACGAGCAGTACTTC.

This clonotype turned up a few times. The chain links TRBV14 to TRBJ2-4; perhaps D is TRBD1 or TRBD2 (5 bases each). Germline CDR1 SGHDN, CDR2 FVKESK. Trimming stripped 6 bases from V and 5 bases from J, with 11 bases between. This CDR3 has 13 amino acids. CDR3 nucleotides: TGTGCCAGCAGAAAAATGGGGGAAAACATTCAGTACTTC. As protein: CASRKMGENIQYF. The full variable domain, completed using reference TRBV14 and TRBJ2-4, is EAGVTQFPSHSVIEKGQTVTLRCDPISGHDNLYWYRRVMGKEIKFLLHFVKESKQDESGMPNNRFLAERTGGTYSTLKVQPAELEDSGVYFCASRKMGENIQYFGAGTRLSVL.

Concerning this clonotype itself: A read error is possible here, since a much larger clone lies one base away. The V gene is TRBV6-6, the J gene TRBJ1-1; the match to TRBD1 covers 9 bases. CDR3 length: 13 amino acids. Germline values: CDR1 MNHNY, CDR2 SVGAGI (reference sequence). The CDR3 spells CANSKGQGVEAFF. In DNA, the CDR3 is TGTGCCAACAGTAAGGGACAGGGAGTTGAAGCTTTCTTT.

This clonotype was seen a handful of times. The rearrangement uses TRBV5-1 and TRBJ2-7; 7 nucleotides match TRBD2. The CDR3 totals 15 residues. V gave up 6 bases and J gave up 6 bases; unmatched junction bases: 15. The germline gives CDR1 SGHRS, CDR2 YFSETQ. The CDR3 region is CASNPGEGLRGEQYF. CDR3 bases: TGCGCCAGCAACCCGGGGGAGGGTTTACGTGGCGAGCAGTACTTC.

The V and J genes are TRBV29-1 and TRBJ2-5; the match to TRBD1 covers 11 bases. The DNA end lines up better with TRBJ2-7; the J call may be wrong. There are 14 residues in the CDR3. Germline V CDR1 and CDR2: SQVTM, ANQGSEA. The DNA for the CDR3 is TGCAGCGTTCGGACAGGGGGCAAGGTCTACGAGCAGTACTTC. Its translation is CSVRTGGKVYEQYF.

The V gene is TRBV20-1, the J gene TRBJ2-3; D not resolved. The ends were cut back, 4 bases at V and 5 bases at J, with 10 bases in the middle. The CDR3 extends over 12 amino acids. Per the germline V gene, CDR1 is DFQATT and CDR2 is SNEGSKA (reference sequence). The CDR3 region is CSANEGVDTQYF. The DNA of the CDR3 is TGCAGTGCTAACGAAGGAGTAGATACGCAGTATTTT.

The chain joins TRBV25-1 to TRBJ2-3; D possibly matches TRBD1 or TRBD2 (5 bases each). CDR1 MGHDK and CDR2 SYGVNS come from the germline V gene. Trimming stripped 8 bases from V and 6 bases from J, with 12 bases between. The CDR3 covers 12 residues. CDR3 DNA: TGTGCCAGCGAGGGGCCCAAGGATACGCAGTATTTT. Its protein is CASEGPKDTQYF. Based on the CDR3 plus reference TRBV25-1 and TRBJ2-3, the full variable domain is EADIYQTPRYLVIGTGKKITLECSQTMGHDKMYWYQQDPGMELHLIHYSYGVNSTEKGDLSSESTVSRIRTEHFPLTLESARPSHTSQYLCASEGPKDTQYFGPGTRLTVL.

Only one count was recorded for this clonotype. This chain joins TRBV3-1 and TRBJ2-3, with 7 bases lining up with TRBD2. The ends lost 9 bases at V and 0 bases at J; junction bases unmatched: 6. The CDR3 covers 14 residues. Germline V gene lookup returns CDR1 LGHDT and CDR2 YNNKEL (reference sequence). The CDR3 region is CASRGVLSTDTQYF. The CDR3 region has the DNA TGTGCCAGTCGGGGGGTGCTTAGCACAGATACGCAGTATTTT.